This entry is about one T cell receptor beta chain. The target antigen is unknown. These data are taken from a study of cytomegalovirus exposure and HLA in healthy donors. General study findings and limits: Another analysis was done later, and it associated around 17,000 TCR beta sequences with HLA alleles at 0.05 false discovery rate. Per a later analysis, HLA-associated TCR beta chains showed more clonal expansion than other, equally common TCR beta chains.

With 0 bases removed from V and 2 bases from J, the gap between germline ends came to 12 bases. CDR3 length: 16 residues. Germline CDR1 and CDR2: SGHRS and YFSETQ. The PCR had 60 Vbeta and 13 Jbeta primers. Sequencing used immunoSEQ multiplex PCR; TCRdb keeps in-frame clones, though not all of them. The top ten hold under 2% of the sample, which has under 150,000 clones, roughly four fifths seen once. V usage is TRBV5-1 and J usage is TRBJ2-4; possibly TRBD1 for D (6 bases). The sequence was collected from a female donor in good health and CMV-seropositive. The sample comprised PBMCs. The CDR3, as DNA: TGCGCCAGCAGCTTGGTGGCAGGGGCATCCAAAAACATTCAGTACTTC. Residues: CASSLVAGASKNIQYF.